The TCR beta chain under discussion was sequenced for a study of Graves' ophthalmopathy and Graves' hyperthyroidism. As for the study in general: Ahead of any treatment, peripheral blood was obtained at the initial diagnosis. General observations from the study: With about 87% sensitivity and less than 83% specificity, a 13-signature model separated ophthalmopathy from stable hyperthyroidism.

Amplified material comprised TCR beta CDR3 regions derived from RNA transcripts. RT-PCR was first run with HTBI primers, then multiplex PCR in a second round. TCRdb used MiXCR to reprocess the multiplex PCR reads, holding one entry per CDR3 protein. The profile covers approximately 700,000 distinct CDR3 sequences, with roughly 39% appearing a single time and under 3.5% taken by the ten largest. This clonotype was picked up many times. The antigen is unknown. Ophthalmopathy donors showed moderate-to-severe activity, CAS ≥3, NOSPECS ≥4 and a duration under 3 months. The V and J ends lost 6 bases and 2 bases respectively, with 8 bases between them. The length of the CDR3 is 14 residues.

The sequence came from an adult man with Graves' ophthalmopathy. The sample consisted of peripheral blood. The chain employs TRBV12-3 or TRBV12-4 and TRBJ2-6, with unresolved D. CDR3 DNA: TGTGCCAGCAGGGATAGGGCTGGGGCCAACGTCCTGACTTTC. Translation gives CASRDRAGANVLTF.